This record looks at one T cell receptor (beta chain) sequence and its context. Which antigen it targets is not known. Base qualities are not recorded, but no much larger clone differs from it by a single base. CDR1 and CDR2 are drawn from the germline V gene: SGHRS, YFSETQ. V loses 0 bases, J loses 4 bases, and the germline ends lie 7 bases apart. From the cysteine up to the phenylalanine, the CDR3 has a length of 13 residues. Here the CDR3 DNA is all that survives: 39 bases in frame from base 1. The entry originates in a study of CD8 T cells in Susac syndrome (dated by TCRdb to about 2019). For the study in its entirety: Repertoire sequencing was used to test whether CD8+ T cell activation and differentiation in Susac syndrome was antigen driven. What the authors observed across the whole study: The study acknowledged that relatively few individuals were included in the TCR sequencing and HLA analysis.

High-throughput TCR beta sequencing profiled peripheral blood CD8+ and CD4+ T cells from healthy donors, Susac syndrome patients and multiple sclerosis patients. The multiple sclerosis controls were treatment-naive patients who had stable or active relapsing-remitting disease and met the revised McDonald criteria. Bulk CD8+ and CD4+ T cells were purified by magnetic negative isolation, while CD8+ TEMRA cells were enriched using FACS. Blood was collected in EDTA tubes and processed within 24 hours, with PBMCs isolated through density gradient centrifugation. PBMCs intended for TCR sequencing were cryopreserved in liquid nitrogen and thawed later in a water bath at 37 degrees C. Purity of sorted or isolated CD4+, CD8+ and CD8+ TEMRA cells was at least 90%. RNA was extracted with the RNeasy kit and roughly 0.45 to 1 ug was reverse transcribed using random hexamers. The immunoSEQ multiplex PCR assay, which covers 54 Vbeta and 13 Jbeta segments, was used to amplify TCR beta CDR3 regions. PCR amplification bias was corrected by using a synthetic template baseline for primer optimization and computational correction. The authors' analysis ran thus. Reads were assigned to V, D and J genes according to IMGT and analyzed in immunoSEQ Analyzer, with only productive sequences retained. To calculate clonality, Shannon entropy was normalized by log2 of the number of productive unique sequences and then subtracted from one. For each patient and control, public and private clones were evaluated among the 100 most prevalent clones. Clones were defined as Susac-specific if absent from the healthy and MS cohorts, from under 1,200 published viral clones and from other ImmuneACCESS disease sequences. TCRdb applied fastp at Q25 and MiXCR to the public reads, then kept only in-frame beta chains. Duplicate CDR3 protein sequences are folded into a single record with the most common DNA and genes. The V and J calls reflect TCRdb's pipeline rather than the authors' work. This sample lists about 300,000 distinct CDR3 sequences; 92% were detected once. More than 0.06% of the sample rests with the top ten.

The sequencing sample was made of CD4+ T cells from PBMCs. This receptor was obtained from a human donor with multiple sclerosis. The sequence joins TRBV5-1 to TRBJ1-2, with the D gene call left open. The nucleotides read TGCGCCAGCAGCTTGGCCCCGGTCTATGGCTACACCTTC. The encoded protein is CASSLAPVYGYTF.